The 24 T cell receptor beta chains reported below all come from one sample, sequenced in a study of blood T cells in healthy people across ages. PCR was performed a second time for about 7 to 12 cycles using a sample-barcoded 5' primer and a J-beta primer mix. TCRdb re-analysed the 5' RACE reads in MiXCR, keeping a single row per CDR3 protein. The sample yields 1.4 million or so distinct CDR3 sequences, 35% to 45% seen once. The sequenced sample consisted of blood. The receptor set was obtained from a woman aged 18-29 years in good health.

The V and J genes are TRBV28 and TRBJ2-6, with D perhaps matching TRBD2 (6 bases). The ends were cut back, 8 bases at V and 3 bases at J, with 8 bases in the middle. Per germline, CDR1 MDHEN and CDR2 SYDVKM. The CDR3 runs 13 residues. This chain's CDR3 is CASGGDGANVLTF. The CDR3 nucleotides are TGTGCCAGCGGAGGGGATGGGGCCAACGTCCTGACTTTC.

V gene TRBV7-2 combines with J gene TRBJ1-3; 9 nucleotides align to TRBD1. Germline V gene sequence: CDR1 SGHTA, CDR2 FQGNSA. The J segment lost 5 bases and the V segment lost 5 bases, leaving 16 bases of the junction unmatched. This CDR3 region has 18 residues. CDR3 sequence: CASSGQGLRFYNRNTIYF. The CDR3 DNA follows: TGTGCCAGCAGCGGACAGGGGCTCCGGTTCTACAACAGAAACACCATATATTTT.

The rearrangement joins TRBV9 to TRBJ2-3; D is ambiguous. Trimming cost V 7 bases and J 0 bases, with 9 bases left between them. Per the germline V gene, CDR1 is SGDLS and CDR2 is YYNGEE. The CDR3 covers 13 residues. The CDR3 sequence is CASASVSTDTQYF. CDR3 in DNA: TGTGCCAGCGCCTCTGTCAGCACAGATACGCAGTATTTT.

The V and J genes are TRBV6-5 and TRBJ2-3; the match to TRBD2 covers 10 bases. From germline, CDR1 is MNHEY and CDR2 SVGAGI. The V segment lost 6 bases and the J segment 1 base; nucleotides outside the gene matches: 7. This CDR3 has 16 amino acids. Written as DNA, the CDR3 is TGTGCCAGCAGGCCACGGACTAGCGGAGGCACAGATACGCAGTATTTT. It yields the protein CASRPRTSGGTDTQYF.

This clonotype was observed a handful of times. The V gene is TRBV7-2, the J gene TRBJ2-1; possibly TRBD1 or TRBD2 for D (6 bases each). V was pared by 5 bases and J by 3 bases, with 14 bases between. This CDR3 contains 15 residues. From germline, CDR1 is SGHTA and CDR2 FQGNSA. CDR3 coding DNA: TGTGCCAGCAGCGCTGGGGGGCGCCTCTACAATGAGCAGTTCTTC. The encoded protein is CASSAGGRLYNEQFF.

Comment on this clonotype: At one boundary the junction diverges from the germline segment, which might be a read error. V is TRBV7-8 and J is TRBJ2-2, with TRBD2 matching 12 bases. The CDR3 runs to 19 residues. From germline, CDR1 is SGHVS and CDR2 FQNEAQ. The CDR3 region is CASSYKTSGGPTKTGELFF. The CDR3 DNA is TGTGCCAGCAGCTACAAGACTAGCGGGGGCCCAACGAAAACCGGGGAGCTGTTTTTT.

The rearrangement links TRBV2 to TRBJ2-3, with TRBD2 matching over 7 bases. The V gene's germline CDR1 is SNHLY and CDR2 FYNNEI. The CDR3 loop spans 13 amino acids. With V trimmed by 10 bases and J by 2 bases, 6 bases remained unmatched. This chain's CDR3 is CAIIAGYTDTQYF. The CDR3 region has the DNA TGTGCCATCATAGCGGGTTACACAGATACGCAGTATTTT.

This clonotype was seen a few times. The chain recombines TRBV7-2 with TRBJ2-7, with D tentatively TRBD1 (6 bases). The V end lost 5 bases, the J end lost 3 bases, and 14 bases lay between the germline ends. The CDR3 is made up of 14 amino acids. Germline V lookup: CDR1 SGHTA, CDR2 FQGNSA. The CDR3 spells CASSPRTDLYEQYF. For the CDR3, the DNA is TGTGCCAGCAGCCCTAGGACAGATCTCTACGAGCAGTACTTC. Full variable domain (remainder filled in from reference TRBV7-2 and TRBJ2-7): GAGVSQSPSNKVTEKGKDVELRCDPISGHTALYWYRQSLGQGLEFLIYFQGNSAPDKSGLPSDRFSAERTGGSVSTLTIQRTQQEDSAVYLCASSPRTDLYEQYFGPGTRLTVT.

The chain joins TRBV7-2 to TRBJ1-5; possible D gene TRBD1, 5 bases. CDR3 length: 15 residues. The ends were cut back, 5 bases at V and 0 bases at J, with 11 bases in the middle. From germline, CDR1 is SGHTA and CDR2 FQGNSA. The CDR3: CASSTGTISNQPQHF. CDR3 DNA: TGTGCCAGCAGCACCGGGACCATTAGCAATCAGCCCCAGCATTTT.

V usage is TRBV5-1 and J usage is TRBJ2-1; 7 bases match TRBD2. With the DNA end fitting TRBJ2-7 better, the J assignment may be wrong. The CDR3 is 16 residues long. CDR1 is SGHRS and CDR2 is YFSETQ in the germline V gene. CDR3 nucleotides: TGCGCCAGCAGCTCACGCGGCGGGGGATTCTACAATGAGCAGTACTTC. Residues: CASSSRGGGFYNEQYF.

This sequence joins TRBV7-9 and TRBJ1-2; D may be TRBD1 (6 bases). Germline CDR1 SEHNR, CDR2 FQNEAQ (reference sequence). This CDR3 is 13 amino acids long. Trimming cost V 4 bases and J 8 bases, with 14 bases left between them. CDR3 region: CASSSYRVGGYTF. The CDR3 nucleotides are TGTGCCAGCAGCTCTTACAGGGTTGGCGGCTACACCTTC. The full variable domain, in which reference TRBV7-9 and TRBJ1-2 provide the parts outside the CDR3, is DTGVSQNPRHKITKRGQNVTFRCDPISEHNRLYWYRQTLGQGPEFLTYFQNEAQLEKSRLLSDRFSAERPKGSFSTLEIQRTEQGDSAMYLCASSSYRVGGYTFGSGTRLTVV.

V and J are TRBV28 and TRBJ2-4, with D possibly being TRBD2 (5 bases). The CDR3 is 16 amino acids. Deletions cut 5 bases from V and 0 bases from J, with 14 bases between. From germline, CDR1 is MDHEN and CDR2 SYDVKM. DNA of the CDR3: TGTGCCAGCAGTGGAGGTACATCGATAGCCAAAAACATTCAGTACTTC. The encoded protein is CASSGGTSIAKNIQYF.

This chain connects TRBV28 to TRBJ2-1; 11 bases match TRBD2. Looked up from germline, CDR1 is MDHEN and CDR2 is SYDVKM. V trimming: 3 bases; J trimming: 5 bases; junction bases outside the gene matches: 6. This CDR3 comprises 16 residues. CDR3: CASSFRGLAANNEQFF. CDR3 coding DNA: TGTGCCAGCAGTTTCCGGGGACTAGCGGCAAACAATGAGCAGTTCTTC.

The V call is TRBV7-8, the J call TRBJ2-3; D possibly corresponds to TRBD1 (5 bases). CDR3 length: 18 amino acids. CDR1 and CDR2 (germline): SGHVS, FQNEAQ. Trimming removed 2 bases from V and 0 bases from J, with 18 bases in between. The CDR3 sequence: CASSLLPRTHTSTDTQYF. CDR3 sequence (DNA): TGTGCCAGCAGCTTACTCCCCCGGACACACACTAGCACAGATACGCAGTATTTT.

The rearrangement uses TRBV12-3 or TRBV12-4 and TRBJ1-1, with D maybe TRBD1 (5 bases). V lost 5 bases, J lost 0 bases, and 13 bases lay in between. This CDR3 spans 15 amino acids. The CDR3 protein is CASSTPGLMNTEAFF. Here the CDR3 DNA reads TGTGCCAGCAGTACCCCGGGACTCATGAACACTGAAGCTTTCTTT.

Comments on this clonotype: Its ends do not fully match the called genes, so a read error is possible. The chain combines TRBV28 with TRBJ2-3; D might be TRBD1 (5 bases). The germline V gene has CDR1 MDHEN and CDR2 SYDVKM. CDR3 length: 18 amino acids. CDR3 in DNA: TGTGCCAGCAGTTATGGGGCGCTCCAAAGCTTCAGCATAGATACGCAGTATTTT. Translated, it gives CASSYGALQSFSIDTQYF.

The chain is built from TRBV18 and TRBJ2-7; 8 bases map to TRBD1. This CDR3 is built from 16 residues. CDR1 KGHSH and CDR2 LQKENI come from the germline V gene. V lost 6 bases, J lost 2 bases, and 12 bases stayed unmatched. CDR3 amino acids: CASSHRTGPSPYEQYF. CDR3 in DNA: TGTGCCAGCTCCCATAGGACAGGGCCATCCCCCTACGAGCAGTACTTC.

The V gene is TRBV20-1, the J gene TRBJ2-5; the D call may be TRBD1 or TRBD2 (5 bases each). Germline CDR1 DFQATT, CDR2 SNEGSKA (reference sequence). V lost 4 bases and J lost 11, with 23 bases in between. There are 14 residues in the CDR3. The CDR3 coding sequence is TGCAGTGCTACATCGGGACGTCAAAGGCATGAGCAGTACTTC. The encoded protein is CSATSGRQRHEQYF.

V is TRBV18 and J is TRBJ2-4; D is ambiguous. The assigned J gene may be wrong: the sequence end matches TRBJ2-7 better. Germline CDR1 KGHSH, CDR2 LQKENI. The CDR3 is 12 residues long. Here the CDR3 DNA reads TGTGCCAGCTCACCAGTAACCGGCGAGCAGTACTTC. It translates to CASSPVTGEQYF.

For this clonotype: A junction boundary mismatches the germline segment, possibly from a read error. The chain employs TRBV10-2 and TRBJ2-7, with D possibly TRBD2 on 6 matching bases. Germline loops: CDR1 WSHSY, CDR2 SAAADI. The CDR3 runs to 11 residues. In DNA form, the CDR3 reads TGCGCCGGAGGGAGTACCTACGGGCAGTACTTC. This encodes CAGGSTYGQYF.

The chain links TRBV12-3 or TRBV12-4 to TRBJ1-1, with D possibly matching TRBD1 (6 bases). Trimming pared 5 bases from V and 1 base from J, leaving 14 bases between. CDR3 length equals 15 residues. This CDR3 is CASSPGDWGNTEAFF. In nucleotides, the CDR3 is TGTGCCAGCAGTCCAGGGGACTGGGGGAACACTGAAGCTTTCTTT.

With regard to this clonotype: It may be a read error: a sequence one base away is much more abundant. The J gene is TRBJ2-5, the V gene TRBV11-2, with D hard to call. The CDR3 contains 13 residues. Germline CDR1 reads SGHAT; CDR2 reads FQNNGV. The V end was cut by 0 bases, the J end by 2 bases, with 4 bases between. CDR3 region: CASSLEQQETQYF. Here the CDR3 DNA reads TGTGCCAGCAGCTTAGAACAGCAAGAGACCCAGTACTTC.

The sample holds a few counts of this clonotype. The rearrangement joins TRBV20-1 to TRBJ1-2, with D tentatively TRBD1 (6 bases). V shed 6 bases and J shed 4 bases, with 12 bases lying between them. This CDR3 is built from 12 residues. Germline V lookup: CDR1 DFQATT, CDR2 SNEGSKA (reference sequence). The CDR3 DNA follows: TGCAGTGCCGTCAGGGGAGGCTATGGCTACACCTTC. Its protein product is CSAVRGGYGYTF.

The sample holds a few counts of this clonotype. The chain couples TRBV15 to TRBJ2-5; D remains unclear. Germline loops: CDR1 LNHNV, CDR2 YYDKDF (reference sequence). The CDR3 contains 14 residues. V was trimmed by 0 bases and J by 1 base, leaving 6 bases between them. Here the CDR3 reads CATSRDRSQETQYF. CDR3 bases: TGTGCCACCAGCAGAGATCGGAGCCAAGAGACCCAGTACTTC. Full variable domain (outside the CDR3, taken from reference TRBV15 and TRBJ2-5): DAMVIQNPRYQVTQFGKPVTLSCSQTLNHNVMYWYQQKSSQAPKLLFHYYDKDFNNEADTPDNFQSRRPNTSFCFLDIRSPGLGDTAMYLCATSRDRSQETQYFGPGTRLLVL.